This T cell receptor (beta chain) derives from a study of blood T cells in healthy people across ages. This clonotype turned up a few times. The antigen remains unidentified. Study-wide results and caveats: Percentage of naive T cells showed a strong correlation with TCR beta diversity. The unknown donor CMV status may have confounded expanded clonotype changes.

Together with a sample-barcoded 5' primer, a J-beta primer mix was included in a second PCR lasting roughly 6 to 12 cycles. Via MiXCR, TCRdb re-called the 5' RACE reads, giving one row per CDR3 protein. The data show about 1 million distinct CDR3 sequences, 40% to 55% seen once. This CDR3 region has 13 residues. Germline V gives CDR1 LGHDT, CDR2 YNNKEL (reference sequence). V was pared by 5 bases and J by 5 bases, with 12 bases between. The receptor was isolated from a woman in her fifties or sixties in good health. Sequencing was done on a sample of blood. This sequence joins TRBV3-1 and TRBJ1-1, with no clear D. This chain's CDR3 is CASSSDGQTEAFF. The CDR3 nucleotides are TGTGCCAGCAGCTCGGACGGTCAGACTGAAGCTTTCTTT.